The 15 T cell receptor beta chains listed next were all sequenced from one sample in a study of shared clonotypes between healthy human individuals. Method: immunoSEQ multiplex PCR; TCRdb's copy keeps in-frame clones and lacks some. The table records more than 1 million clones, 70% to 80% of them present only once. The sequencing input was memory CD4+ T cells from PBMCs. Sample subset: CD45RA-negative fraction. These receptors originate from a man aged 18 to 30 in good health. Some clones in this sample may be carry-over from other donors' samples.

This rearrangement joins TRBV18 to TRBJ1-2; 8 positions agree with TRBD1. Germline V gene data show CDR1 as KGHSH and CDR2 as LQKENI. CDR3 size: 14 residues. V trimming: 3 bases; J trimming: 2 bases; junction bases outside the gene matches: 2. The CDR3 DNA is TGTGCCAGCTCACCGGACAGGGAGAACTATGGCTACACCTTC. This translates into CASSPDRENYGYTF.

The genes are TRBV6-5 and TRBJ2-7; possibly TRBD1 for D (6 bases). This CDR3 spans 12 amino acids. V was cut by 7 bases and J by 3 bases, with 10 bases left in between. The germline gives CDR1 MNHEY, CDR2 SVGAGI. CDR3 DNA sequence: TGTGCCAGCATGGGCAGGGGCTACGAGCAGTACTTC. Translated, it gives CASMGRGYEQYF.

This clone was seen a single time. A much larger clone lies a single base off, so this may be a read error. This sequence joins TRBV11-2 and TRBJ1-1; a possible D gene is TRBD1 (6 bases). This CDR3 is 13 amino acids long. Trimming took off 4 bases at V and 2 bases at J, with 8 bases between the two ends. Germline V CDR1 and CDR2: SGHAT, FQNNGV. The CDR3 protein is CASSSGVNTEAFF. CDR3 DNA: TGTGCCAGCAGCTCAGGGGTTAACACTGAAGCTTTCTTT.

The chain is built from TRBV11-2 and TRBJ1-1, with a possible D match to TRBD1 (5 bases). The V gene's germline CDR1 is SGHAT and CDR2 FQNNGV. The CDR3 sequence is 17 residues long. Trimming left V 5 bases short and J 1 base short, with 20 bases between. The CDR3 DNA is TGTGCCAGCAGCCGATTCCTAAGGAGGGGAACGAACACTGAAGCTTTCTTT. It yields the protein CASSRFLRRGTNTEAFF.

The gene calls are TRBV18 and TRBJ2-4, with 9 bases fitting TRBD1. CDR3 length: 16 amino acids. Germline CDR1 and CDR2: KGHSH and LQKENI. Trimming removed 5 bases from V and 6 bases from J; junction bases left unmatched: 11. CDR3 in DNA: TGTGCCAGCTCATCGCCCGGGACAGGGAGGACAAACATTCAGTACTTC. It specifies CASSSPGTGRTNIQYF.

The genes are TRBV7-8 and TRBJ2-2; 9 positions match TRBD1. Looked up from germline, CDR1 is SGHVS and CDR2 is FQNEAQ. The CDR3 is made up of 16 amino acids. The ends lost 3 bases at V and 3 bases at J; junction bases unmatched: 5. The CDR3: CASSLDRGDYTGELFF. In DNA form, the CDR3 reads TGTGCCAGCAGCTTGGACAGGGGCGACTACACCGGGGAGCTGTTTTTT.

The chain uses TRBV28 and TRBJ1-2, with 11 bases matching TRBD1. The V gene's germline CDR1 is MDHEN and CDR2 SYDVKM. With 6 bases clipped from V and 8 bases from J, the junction kept 8 bases outside the gene matches. The CDR3 loop spans 14 amino acids. In DNA, the CDR3 is TGTGCCAGCAGAACCGGGACAGGGGGTTGGGGCTACACCTTC. Translated, it gives CASRTGTGGWGYTF.

J is TRBJ2-7 and V is TRBV6-1; D remains unclear. Germline values: CDR1 MNHNS, CDR2 SASEGT. Trimming took off 7 bases at V and 2 bases at J, with 12 bases between the two ends. This CDR3 is 13 amino acids long. The CDR3 coding sequence is TGTGCCAGCACATTGGACCGAACCTACGAGCAGTACTTC. Translated, it gives CASTLDRTYEQYF.

V and J are TRBV18 and TRBJ2-3, with a weak D call TRBD2 (6 bases). Germline loops: CDR1 KGHSH, CDR2 LQKENI. The CDR3 contains 13 residues. V lost 6 bases, J lost 3 bases, and 10 bases lay in between. The DNA of the CDR3 is TGTGCCAGCTCGCGGGGAGGAACAGATACGCAGTATTTT. Translated: CASSRGGTDTQYF.

This chain connects TRBV5-4 to TRBJ2-5, with 8 bases matching TRBD1. The trim removed 4 bases at V and 4 bases at J, leaving 6 bases unmatched. This CDR3 contains 14 residues. Germline V gene data show CDR1 as SGHNT and CDR2 as YYREEE (reference sequence). CDR3 loop: CASSLDRGGETQYF. In nucleotides, the CDR3 is TGTGCCAGCAGCCTTGACAGGGGAGGAGAGACCCAGTACTTC.

J is TRBJ2-3 and V is TRBV28, with 7 bases that match TRBD1. Unmatched junction bases numbered 6, after V lost 3 bases and J lost 0 bases. The CDR3 length is 16 residues. From germline, CDR1 is MDHEN and CDR2 SYDVKM. CDR3 residues: CASSFNRGYSTDTQYF. In DNA, the CDR3 is TGTGCCAGCAGTTTTAACAGGGGTTATAGCACAGATACGCAGTATTTT. Variable domain in full (rest from reference TRBV28 and TRBJ2-3): DVKVTQSSRYLVKRTGEKVFLECVQDMDHENMFWYRQDPGLGLRLIYFSYDVKMKEKGDIPEGYSVSREKKERFSLILESASTNQTSMYLCASSFNRGYSTDTQYFGPGTRLTVL.

In DNA, the CDR3 is TGTGCCAGCAGCTCCATTCGGGTGCTTAACCCCTATAGCAATCAGCCCCAGCATTTT. It specifies CASSSIRVLNPYSNQPQHF. This chain connects TRBV7-3 to TRBJ1-5; no clear D gene. The CDR3 spans 19 residues. The germline CDR1 and CDR2 sequences are SGHTA and FQGTGA. The germline V and J ends were trimmed by 4 bases and 0 bases, with 22 bases remaining between them.

Concerning this clone itself: The same CDR3 arises from other DNA sequences in this sample as well. The V and J genes are TRBV4-1 and TRBJ1-2, with D possibly matching TRBD1 (5 bases). Germline loops: CDR1 MGHRA, CDR2 YSYEKL. The CDR3 is 15 residues long. Trimming cost V 4 bases and J 0 bases, with 12 bases left between them. The CDR3 sequence: CASSPQGQANYGYTF. The DNA of the CDR3 is TGCGCCAGCAGCCCCCAGGGCCAAGCTAACTATGGCTACACCTTC.

Regarding this clone: The sample holds other DNA sequences that translate to the same CDR3. CDR3 in amino acids: CASSETGVYGYTF. In DNA form, the CDR3 reads TGTGCCAGCAGTGAAACTGGGGTCTATGGCTACACCTTC. V is TRBV6-1 and J is TRBJ1-2; no firm D call. CDR1 MNHNS and CDR2 SASEGT come from the germline V gene. Trimming shortened V by 2 bases and J by 4 bases, and 8 bases separated the two germline ends. This CDR3 is 13 amino acids long.

V gene TRBV5-1 combines with J gene TRBJ2-1; possibly TRBD2 for D (5 bases). The CDR3 runs 14 residues. Trimming cost V 5 bases and J 0 bases, with 9 bases left between them. Germline CDR1 is SGHRS and CDR2 is YFSETQ. The CDR3: CASSGLNSYNEQFF. The CDR3 DNA is TGCGCCAGCAGTGGACTGAACTCCTACAATGAGCAGTTCTTC.